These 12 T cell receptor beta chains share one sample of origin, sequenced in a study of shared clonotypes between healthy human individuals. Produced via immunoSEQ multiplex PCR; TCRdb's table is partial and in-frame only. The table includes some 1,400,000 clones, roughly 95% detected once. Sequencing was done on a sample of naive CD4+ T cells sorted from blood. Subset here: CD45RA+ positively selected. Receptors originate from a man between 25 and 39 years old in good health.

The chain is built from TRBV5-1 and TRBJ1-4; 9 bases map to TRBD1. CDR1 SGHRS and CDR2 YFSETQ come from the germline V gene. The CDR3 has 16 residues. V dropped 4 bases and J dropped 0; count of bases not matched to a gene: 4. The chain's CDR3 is CASSVGTGSTNEKLFF. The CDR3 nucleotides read TGCGCCAGCAGCGTTGGGACAGGGTCAACTAATGAAAAACTGTTTTTT.

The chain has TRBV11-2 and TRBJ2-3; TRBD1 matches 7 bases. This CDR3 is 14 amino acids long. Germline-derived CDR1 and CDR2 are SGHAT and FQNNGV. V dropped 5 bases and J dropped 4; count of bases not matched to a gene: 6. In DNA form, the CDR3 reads TGTGCCAGCAGCGTTGACAGGGTAGCAGATACGCAGTATTTT. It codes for CASSVDRVADTQYF.

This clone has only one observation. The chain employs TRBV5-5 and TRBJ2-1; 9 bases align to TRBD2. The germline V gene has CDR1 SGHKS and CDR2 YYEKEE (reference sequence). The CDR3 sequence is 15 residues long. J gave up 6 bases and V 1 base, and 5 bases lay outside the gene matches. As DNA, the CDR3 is TGTGCCAGCAGCTTGCGGACTAGCGACACCAATGAGCAGTTCTTC. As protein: CASSLRTSDTNEQFF.

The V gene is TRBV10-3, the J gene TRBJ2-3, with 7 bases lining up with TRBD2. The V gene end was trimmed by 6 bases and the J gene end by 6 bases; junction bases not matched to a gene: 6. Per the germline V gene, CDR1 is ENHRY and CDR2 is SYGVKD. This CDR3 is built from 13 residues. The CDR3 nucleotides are TGTGCCATCAGCGGACTAGTCGCGGATACGCAGTATTTT. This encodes CAISGLVADTQYF.

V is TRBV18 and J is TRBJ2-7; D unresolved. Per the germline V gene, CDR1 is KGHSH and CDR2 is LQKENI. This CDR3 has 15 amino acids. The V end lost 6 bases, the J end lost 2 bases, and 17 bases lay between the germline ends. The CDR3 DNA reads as TGTGCCAGCTCGTCGCGGACGTCGAAGCCCTACGAGCAGTACTTC. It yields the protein CASSSRTSKPYEQYF.

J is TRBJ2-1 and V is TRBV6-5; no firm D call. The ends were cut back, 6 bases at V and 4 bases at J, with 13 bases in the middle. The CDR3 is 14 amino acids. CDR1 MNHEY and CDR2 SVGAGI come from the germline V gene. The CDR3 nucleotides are TGTGCCAGCAGACCCCGTGATCGGTACAATGAGCAGTTCTTC. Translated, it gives CASRPRDRYNEQFF.

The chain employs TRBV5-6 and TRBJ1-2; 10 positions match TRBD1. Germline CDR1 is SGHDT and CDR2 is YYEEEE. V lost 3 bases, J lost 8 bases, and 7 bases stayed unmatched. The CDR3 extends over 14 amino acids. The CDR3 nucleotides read TGTGCCAGCAGCTCGAGACAGGGGGCCGACGGCTACACCTTC. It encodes CASSSRQGADGYTF. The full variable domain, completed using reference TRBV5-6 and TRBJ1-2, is DAGVTQSPTHLIKTRGQQVTLRCSPKSGHDTVSWYQQALGQGPQFIFQYYEEEERQRGNFPDRFSGHQFPNYSSELNVNALLLGDSALYLCASSSRQGADGYTFGSGTRLTVV.

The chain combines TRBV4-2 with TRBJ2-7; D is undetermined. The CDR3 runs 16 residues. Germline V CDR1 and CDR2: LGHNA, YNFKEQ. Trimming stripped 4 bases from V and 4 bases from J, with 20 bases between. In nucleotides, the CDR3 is TGTGCCAGCAGCCCTGGTCGAAGCGTGGTAGCTTACGAGCAGTACTTC. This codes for CASSPGRSVVAYEQYF.

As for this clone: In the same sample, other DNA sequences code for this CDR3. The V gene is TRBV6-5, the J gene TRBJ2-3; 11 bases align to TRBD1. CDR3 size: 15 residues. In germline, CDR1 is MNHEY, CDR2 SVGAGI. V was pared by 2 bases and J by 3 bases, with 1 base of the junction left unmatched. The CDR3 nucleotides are TGTGCCAGCAGTTACCGGGACAGGGGGACAGATACGCAGTATTTT. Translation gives CASSYRDRGTDTQYF.

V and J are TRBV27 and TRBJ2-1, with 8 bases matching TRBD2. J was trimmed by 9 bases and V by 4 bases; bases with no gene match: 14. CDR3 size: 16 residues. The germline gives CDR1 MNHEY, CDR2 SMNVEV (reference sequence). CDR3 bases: TGTGCCAGCAGTTGCTCCGGGACTAGGCCGAGCTGTGAGCAGTTCTTC. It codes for CASSCSGTRPSCEQFF.

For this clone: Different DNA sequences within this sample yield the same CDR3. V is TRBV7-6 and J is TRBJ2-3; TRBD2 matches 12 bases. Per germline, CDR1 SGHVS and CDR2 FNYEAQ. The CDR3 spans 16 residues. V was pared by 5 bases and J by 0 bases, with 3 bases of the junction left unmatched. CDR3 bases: TGTGCCAGCAGCCTCGGGACTAGCGGGAGCACAGATACGCAGTATTTT. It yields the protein CASSLGTSGSTDTQYF.

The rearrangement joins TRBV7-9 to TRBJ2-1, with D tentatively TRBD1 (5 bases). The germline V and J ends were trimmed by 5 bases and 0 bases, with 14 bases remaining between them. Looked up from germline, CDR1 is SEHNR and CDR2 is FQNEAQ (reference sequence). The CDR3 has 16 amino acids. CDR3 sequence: CASSALTDHSYNEQFF. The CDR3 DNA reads TGTGCCAGCAGCGCCCTGACAGACCACTCCTACAATGAGCAGTTCTTC.